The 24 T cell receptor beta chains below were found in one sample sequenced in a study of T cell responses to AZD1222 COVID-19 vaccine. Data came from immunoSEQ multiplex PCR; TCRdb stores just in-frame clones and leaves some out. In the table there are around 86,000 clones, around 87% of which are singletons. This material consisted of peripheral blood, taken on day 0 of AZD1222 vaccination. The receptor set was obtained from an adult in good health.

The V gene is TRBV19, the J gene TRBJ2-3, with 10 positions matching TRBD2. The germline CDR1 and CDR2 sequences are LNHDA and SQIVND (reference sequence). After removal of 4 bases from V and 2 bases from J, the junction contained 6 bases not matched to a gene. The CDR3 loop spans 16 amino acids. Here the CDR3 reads CASSTRTSGTTDTQYF. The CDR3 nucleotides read TGTGCCAGTAGTACCCGGACTAGCGGAACCACAGATACGCAGTATTTT. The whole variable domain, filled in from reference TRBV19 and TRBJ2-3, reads DGGITQSPKYLFRKEGQNVTLSCEQNLNHDAMYWYRQDPGQGLRLIYYSQIVNDFQKGDIAEGYSVSREKKESFPLTVTSAQKNPTAFYLCASSTRTSGTTDTQYFGPGTRLTVL.

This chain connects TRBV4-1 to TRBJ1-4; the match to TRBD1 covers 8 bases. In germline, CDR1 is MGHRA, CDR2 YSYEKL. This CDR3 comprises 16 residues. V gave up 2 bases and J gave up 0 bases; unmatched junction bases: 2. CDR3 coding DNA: TGCGCCAGCAGCCAAAAGGACAGGGCAACTAATGAAAAACTGTTTTTT. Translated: CASSQKDRATNEKLFF.

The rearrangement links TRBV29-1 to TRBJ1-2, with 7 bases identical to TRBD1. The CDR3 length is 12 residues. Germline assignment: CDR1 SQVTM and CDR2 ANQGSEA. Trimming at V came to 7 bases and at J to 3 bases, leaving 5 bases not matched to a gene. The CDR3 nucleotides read TGCAGCGGTGGGGGACAGTACTATGGCTACACCTTC. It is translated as CSGGGQYYGYTF.

CDR3 in amino acids: CASSPEQVGSEGYTF. The CDR3 coding sequence is TGTGCCAGCTCACCGGAGCAGGTGGGGAGTGAGGGCTACACCTTC. The chain employs TRBV18 and TRBJ1-2; D not resolved. The CDR3 has 15 residues. The V and J ends lost 3 bases and 8 bases respectively, with 19 bases between them. Germline V gene sequence: CDR1 KGHSH, CDR2 LQKENI. The full variable domain, completed using reference TRBV18 and TRBJ1-2, is NAGVMQNPRHLVRRRGQEARLRCSPMKGHSHVYWYRQLPEEGLKFMVYLQKENIIDESGMPKERFSAEFPKEGPSILRIQQVVRGDSAAYFCASSPEQVGSEGYTFGSGTRLTVV.

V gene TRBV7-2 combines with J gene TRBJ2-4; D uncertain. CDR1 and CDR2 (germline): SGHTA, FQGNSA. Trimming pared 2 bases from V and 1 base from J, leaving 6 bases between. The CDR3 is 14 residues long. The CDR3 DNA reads TGTGCCAGCAGCTTACCTCTGGCCAAAAACATTCAGTACTTC. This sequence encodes CASSLPLAKNIQYF. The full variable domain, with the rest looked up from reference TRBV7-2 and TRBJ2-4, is GAGVSQSPSNKVTEKGKDVELRCDPISGHTALYWYRQSLGQGLEFLIYFQGNSAPDKSGLPSDRFSAERTGGSVSTLTIQRTQQEDSAVYLCASSLPLAKNIQYFGAGTRLSVL.

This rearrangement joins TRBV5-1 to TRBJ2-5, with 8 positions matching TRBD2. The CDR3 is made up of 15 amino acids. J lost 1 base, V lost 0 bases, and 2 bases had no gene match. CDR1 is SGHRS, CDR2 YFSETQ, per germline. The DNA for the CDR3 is TGCGCCAGCAGCTTGGGTCTAGCGGGCCAAGAGACCCAGTACTTC. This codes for CASSLGLAGQETQYF.

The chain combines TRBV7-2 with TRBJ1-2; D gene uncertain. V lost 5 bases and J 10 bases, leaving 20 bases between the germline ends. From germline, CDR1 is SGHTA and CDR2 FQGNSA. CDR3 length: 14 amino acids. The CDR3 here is CASSPPEHYGDYTF. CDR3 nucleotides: TGTGCCAGCAGCCCCCCGGAGCACTATGGTGACTACACCTTC.

In DNA form, the CDR3 reads TGTGCCAGCAGCTATTCCTTTTCCGAGCACACAGATACGCAGTATTTT. It codes for CASSYSFSEHTDTQYF. This chain uses TRBV27 with TRBJ2-3; no clear D gene. Trimming removed 6 bases from V and 2 bases from J, with 18 bases in between. There are 16 residues in the CDR3. Per germline, CDR1 MNHEY and CDR2 SMNVEV (reference sequence).

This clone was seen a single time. The CDR3 nucleotides read TGTGCCAGCAGACCTCCGGGACTAGCGGATCAAGAGACCCAGTACTTC. It yields the protein CASRPPGLADQETQYF. The chain has TRBV7-2 and TRBJ2-5; 11 nucleotides agree with TRBD2. Per germline, CDR1 SGHTA and CDR2 FQGNSA. CDR3 size: 16 residues. V shed 6 bases and J 2 bases; nucleotides not matched to a gene: 8.

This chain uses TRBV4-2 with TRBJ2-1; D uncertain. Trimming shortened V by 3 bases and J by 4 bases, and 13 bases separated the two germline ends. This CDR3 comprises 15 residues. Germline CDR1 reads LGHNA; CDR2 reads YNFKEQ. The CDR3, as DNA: TGTGCCAGCAGCCATCCGTCGACTGCGTACAATGAGCAGTTCTTC. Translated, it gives CASSHPSTAYNEQFF.

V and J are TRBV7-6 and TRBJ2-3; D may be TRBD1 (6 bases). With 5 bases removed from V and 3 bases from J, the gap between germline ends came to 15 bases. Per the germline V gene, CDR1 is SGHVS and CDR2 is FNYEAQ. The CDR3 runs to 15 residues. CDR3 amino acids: CASSEELQGTDTQYF. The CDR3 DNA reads TGTGCCAGCAGCGAGGAATTACAGGGAACAGATACGCAGTATTTT. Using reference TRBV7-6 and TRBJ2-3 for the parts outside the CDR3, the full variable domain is GAGVSQSPRYKVTKRGQDVALRCDPISGHVSLYWYRQALGQGPEFLTYFNYEAQQDKSGLPNDRFSAERPEGSISTLTIQRTEQRDSAMYRCASSEELQGTDTQYFGPGTRLTVL.

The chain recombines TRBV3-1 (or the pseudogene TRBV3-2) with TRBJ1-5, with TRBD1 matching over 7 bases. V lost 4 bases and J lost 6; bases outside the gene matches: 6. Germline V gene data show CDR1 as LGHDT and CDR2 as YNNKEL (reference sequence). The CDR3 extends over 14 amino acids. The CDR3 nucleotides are TGTGCCAGCAGCCCGAGGGGGCTCGGTCAGCCCCAGCATTTT. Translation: CASSPRGLGQPQHF.

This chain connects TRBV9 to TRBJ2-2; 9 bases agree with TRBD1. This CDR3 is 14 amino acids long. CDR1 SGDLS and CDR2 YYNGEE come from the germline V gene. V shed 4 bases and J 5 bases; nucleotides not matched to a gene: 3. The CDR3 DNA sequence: TGTGCCAGCAGCCGACAGGGGGAGACCGGGGAGCTGTTTTTT. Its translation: CASSRQGETGELFF.

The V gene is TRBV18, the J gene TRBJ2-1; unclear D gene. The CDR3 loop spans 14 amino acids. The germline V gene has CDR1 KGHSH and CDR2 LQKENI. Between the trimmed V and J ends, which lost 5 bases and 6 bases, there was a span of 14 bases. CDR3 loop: CASSEAPGGNEQFF. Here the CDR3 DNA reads TGTGCCAGCTCAGAAGCCCCCGGTGGCAATGAGCAGTTCTTC.

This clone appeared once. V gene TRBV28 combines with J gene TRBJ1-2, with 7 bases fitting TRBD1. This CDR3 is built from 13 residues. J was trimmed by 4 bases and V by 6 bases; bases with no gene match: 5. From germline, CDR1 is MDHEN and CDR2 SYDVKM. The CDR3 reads CASSRQGIYGYTF. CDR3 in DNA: TGTGCCAGCAGCAGACAGGGAATCTATGGCTACACCTTC.

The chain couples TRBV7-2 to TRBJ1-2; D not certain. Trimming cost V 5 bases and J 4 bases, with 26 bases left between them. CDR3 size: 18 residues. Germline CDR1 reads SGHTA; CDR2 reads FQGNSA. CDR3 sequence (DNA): TGTGCCAGCAGCCCCGAACTCCGGCATTCTAGACCGGGCTATGGCTACACCTTC. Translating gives CASSPELRHSRPGYGYTF. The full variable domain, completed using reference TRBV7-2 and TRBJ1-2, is GAGVSQSPSNKVTEKGKDVELRCDPISGHTALYWYRQSLGQGLEFLIYFQGNSAPDKSGLPSDRFSAERTGGSVSTLTIQRTQQEDSAVYLCASSPELRHSRPGYGYTFGSGTRLTVV.

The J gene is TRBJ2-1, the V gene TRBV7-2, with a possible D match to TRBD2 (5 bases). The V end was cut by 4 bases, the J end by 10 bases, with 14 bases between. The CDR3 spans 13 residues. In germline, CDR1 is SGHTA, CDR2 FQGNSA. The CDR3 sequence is CASSSGPGVEQFF. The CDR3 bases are TGTGCCAGCAGCTCAGGACCCGGGGTGGAGCAGTTCTTC.

DNA of the CDR3: TGTGCCAGCAGCTTGGGGCCCCAGGGTAATGAAAAACTGTTTTTT. Its translation is CASSLGPQGNEKLFF. The rearrangement uses TRBV5-5 and TRBJ1-4; TRBD1 might be the D (5 bases). Germline assignment: CDR1 SGHKS and CDR2 YYEKEE (reference sequence). The CDR3 covers 15 residues. V lost 0 bases and J 4 bases, leaving 10 bases between the germline ends.

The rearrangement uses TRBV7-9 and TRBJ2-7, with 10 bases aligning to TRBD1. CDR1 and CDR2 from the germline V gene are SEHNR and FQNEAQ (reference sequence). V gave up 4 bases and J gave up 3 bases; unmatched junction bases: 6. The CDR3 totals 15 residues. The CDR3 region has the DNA TGTGCCAGCAGCTCACCGGGACAGGGGATCTACGAGCAGTACTTC. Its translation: CASSSPGQGIYEQYF.

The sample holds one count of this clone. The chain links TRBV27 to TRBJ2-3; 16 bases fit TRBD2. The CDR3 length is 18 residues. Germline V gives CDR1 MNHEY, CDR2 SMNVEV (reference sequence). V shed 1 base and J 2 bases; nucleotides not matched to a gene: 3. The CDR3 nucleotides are TGTGCCAGCAGTTTATTCGGGACTAGCGGGGGGGTCACAGATACGCAGTATTTT. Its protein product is CASSLFGTSGGVTDTQYF.

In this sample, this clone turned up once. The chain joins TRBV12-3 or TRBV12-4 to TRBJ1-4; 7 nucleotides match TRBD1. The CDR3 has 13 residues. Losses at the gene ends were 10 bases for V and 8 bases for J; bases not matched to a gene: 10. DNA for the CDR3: TGTGCCACCTCAGGGGGACAGAGAGAAAAACTGTTTTTT. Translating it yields CATSGGQREKLFF.

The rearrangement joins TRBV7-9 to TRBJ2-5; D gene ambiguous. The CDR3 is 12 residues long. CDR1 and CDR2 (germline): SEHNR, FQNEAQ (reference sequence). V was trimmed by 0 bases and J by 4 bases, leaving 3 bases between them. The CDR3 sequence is CASSLATETQYF. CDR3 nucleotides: TGTGCCAGCAGCTTAGCCACAGAGACCCAGTACTTC.

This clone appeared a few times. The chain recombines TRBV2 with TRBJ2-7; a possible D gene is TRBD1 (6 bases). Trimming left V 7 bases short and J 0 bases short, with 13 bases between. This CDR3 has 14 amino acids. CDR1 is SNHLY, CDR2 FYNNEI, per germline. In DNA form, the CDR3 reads TGTGCCAGCAAATTCAGGGGTAGCTCCTACGAGCAGTACTTC. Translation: CASKFRGSSYEQYF.

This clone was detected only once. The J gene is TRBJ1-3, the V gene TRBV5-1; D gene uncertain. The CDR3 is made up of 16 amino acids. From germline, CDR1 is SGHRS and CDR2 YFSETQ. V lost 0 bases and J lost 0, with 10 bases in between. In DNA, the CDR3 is TGCGCCAGCAGCTTGGGGCAGGCCGACTCTGGAAACACCATATATTTT. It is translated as CASSLGQADSGNTIYF.